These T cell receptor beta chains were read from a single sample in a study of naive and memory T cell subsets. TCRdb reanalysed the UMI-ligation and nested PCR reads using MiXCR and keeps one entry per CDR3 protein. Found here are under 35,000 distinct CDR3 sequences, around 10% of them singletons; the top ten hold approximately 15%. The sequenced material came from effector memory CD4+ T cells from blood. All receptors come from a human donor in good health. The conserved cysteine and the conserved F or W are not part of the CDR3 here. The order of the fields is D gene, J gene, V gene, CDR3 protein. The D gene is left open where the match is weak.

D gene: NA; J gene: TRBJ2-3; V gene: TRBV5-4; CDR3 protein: ASSLGGTRRDTQY
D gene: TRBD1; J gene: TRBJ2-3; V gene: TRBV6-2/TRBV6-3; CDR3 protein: ASRYRGGTDTQY
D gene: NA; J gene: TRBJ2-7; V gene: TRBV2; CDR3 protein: ASSLDYEQY
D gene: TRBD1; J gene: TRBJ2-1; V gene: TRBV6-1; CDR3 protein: ASSERTGTEQF
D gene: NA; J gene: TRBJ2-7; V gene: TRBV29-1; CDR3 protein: SAKNHGYEQY
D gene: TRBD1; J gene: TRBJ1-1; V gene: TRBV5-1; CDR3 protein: ASSRGQGLNTEAF
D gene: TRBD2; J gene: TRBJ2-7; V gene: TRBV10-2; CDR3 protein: ASSERRAGASEQY
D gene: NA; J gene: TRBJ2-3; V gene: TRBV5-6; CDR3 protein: ASSFQDRTDTQY
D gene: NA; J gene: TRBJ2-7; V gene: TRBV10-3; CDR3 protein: AIRTVAYEQY
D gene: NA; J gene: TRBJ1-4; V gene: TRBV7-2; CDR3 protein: ASSSTQKLF
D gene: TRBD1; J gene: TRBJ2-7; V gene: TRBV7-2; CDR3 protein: ASSARGSLYEQY
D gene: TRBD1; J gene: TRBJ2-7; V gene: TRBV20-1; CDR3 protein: SASTGAGEQY
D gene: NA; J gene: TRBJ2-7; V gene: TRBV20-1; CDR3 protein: SVQWSGARANEQY
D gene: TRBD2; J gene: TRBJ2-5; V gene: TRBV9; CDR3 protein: ASSVAGGSETQY
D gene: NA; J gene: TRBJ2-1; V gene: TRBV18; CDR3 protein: ASSPVRQRASYNEQF
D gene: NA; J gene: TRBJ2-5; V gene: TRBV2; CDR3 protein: ASSLNRRVETQY
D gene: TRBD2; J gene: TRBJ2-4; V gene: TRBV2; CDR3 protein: ASRGLAGFQGAKNIQY
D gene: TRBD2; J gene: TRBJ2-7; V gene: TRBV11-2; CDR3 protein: ASSGGLAAYEQY
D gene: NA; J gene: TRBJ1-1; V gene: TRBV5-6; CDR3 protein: ASSLARRNTEAF
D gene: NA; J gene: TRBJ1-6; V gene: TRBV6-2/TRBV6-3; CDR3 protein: ASSYSMDPNSPLH
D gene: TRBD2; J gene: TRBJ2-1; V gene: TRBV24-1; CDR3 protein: ATSDYGGRNDNEQF
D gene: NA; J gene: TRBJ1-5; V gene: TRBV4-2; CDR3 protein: ASSHGNNNQPQH
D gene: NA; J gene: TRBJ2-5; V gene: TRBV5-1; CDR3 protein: ASRDGTDQETQY
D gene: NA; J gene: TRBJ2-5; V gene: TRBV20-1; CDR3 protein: SARDVNLQETQY
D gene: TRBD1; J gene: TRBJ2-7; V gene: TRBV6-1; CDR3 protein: ASSQGVSYEQY
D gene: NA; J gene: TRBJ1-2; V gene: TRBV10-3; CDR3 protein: ATSNQGGYT
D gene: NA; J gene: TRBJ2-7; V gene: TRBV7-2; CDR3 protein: ASRVGSGSGEQY
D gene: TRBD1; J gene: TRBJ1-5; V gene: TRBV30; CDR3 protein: AGGQGKNQPQH
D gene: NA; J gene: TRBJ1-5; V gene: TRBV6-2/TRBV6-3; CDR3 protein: ASTPSRLGRNQPQH